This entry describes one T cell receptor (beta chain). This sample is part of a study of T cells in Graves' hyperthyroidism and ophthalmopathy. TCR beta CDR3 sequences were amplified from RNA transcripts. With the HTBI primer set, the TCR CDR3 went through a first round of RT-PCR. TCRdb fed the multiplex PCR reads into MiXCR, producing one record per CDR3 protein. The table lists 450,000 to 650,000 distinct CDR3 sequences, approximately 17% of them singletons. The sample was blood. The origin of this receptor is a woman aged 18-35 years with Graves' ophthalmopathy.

In DNA form, the CDR3 reads TGTGCCAGCAGCTCGTCCCGGGGGGGCGGCGGAAAACTGTTTTTT. Amino acids: CASSSSRGGGGKLFF. V gene TRBV11-1 combines with J gene TRBJ1-4; D is possibly TRBD1 (6 bases). The V end lost 4 bases, the J end lost 10 bases, and 19 bases lay between the germline ends. Germline loops: CDR1 SGHAT, CDR2 FQDESV (reference sequence). This CDR3 is built from 15 residues.